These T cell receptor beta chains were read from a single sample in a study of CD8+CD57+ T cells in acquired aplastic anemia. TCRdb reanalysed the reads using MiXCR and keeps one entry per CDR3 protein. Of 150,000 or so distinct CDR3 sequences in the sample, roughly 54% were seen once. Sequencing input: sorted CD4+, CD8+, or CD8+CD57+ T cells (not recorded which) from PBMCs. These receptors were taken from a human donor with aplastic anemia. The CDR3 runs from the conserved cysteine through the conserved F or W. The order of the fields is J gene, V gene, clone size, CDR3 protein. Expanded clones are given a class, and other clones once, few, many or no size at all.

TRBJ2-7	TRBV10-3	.	CAISESASGRYEQYF
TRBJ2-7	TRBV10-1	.	CASSVRDRGPSSYEQYF
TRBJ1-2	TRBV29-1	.	CSVAAGNYGYTF
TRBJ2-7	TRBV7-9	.	CASSLRVSSEQYF
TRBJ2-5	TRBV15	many	CATSRGVQETQYF
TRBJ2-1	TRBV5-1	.	CASSDRLAYLYNEQFF
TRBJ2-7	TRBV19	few	CASTPRDRIYEQYF
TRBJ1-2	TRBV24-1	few	CATSDSDRGDYGYTF
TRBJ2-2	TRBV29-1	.	CSVELAEATYTGELFF
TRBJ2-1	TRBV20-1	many	CSAPGQGWDEQFF
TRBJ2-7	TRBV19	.	CASSIVKGAEQYF
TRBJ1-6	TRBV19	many	CASKKGYSPLHF
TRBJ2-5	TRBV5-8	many	CASSSPLTRQETQYF
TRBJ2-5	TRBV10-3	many	CAIRGPGGEETQYF
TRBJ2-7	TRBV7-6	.	CASSLAHRDYEQYF
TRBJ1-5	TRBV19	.	CASRTTGPNQPQHF
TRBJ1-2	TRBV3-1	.	CASPVTAPPNYGYTF
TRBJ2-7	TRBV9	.	CASSYGPELAYEQYF
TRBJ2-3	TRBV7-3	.	CASSQEPTDTQYF
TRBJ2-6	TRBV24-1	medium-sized	CATSDSIPSGANVLTF
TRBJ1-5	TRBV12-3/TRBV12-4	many	CASSLGVGNQPQHF
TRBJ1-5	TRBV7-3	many	CASSFGQFQGSNQPQHF
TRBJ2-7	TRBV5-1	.	CASSLWSEAYEQYF
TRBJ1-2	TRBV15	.	CATSDPWDLRGYTF
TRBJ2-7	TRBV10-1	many	CASSETAGGNYEQYF
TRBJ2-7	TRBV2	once	CASSRRLWGADEQYF
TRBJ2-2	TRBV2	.	CASSEAETGELFF
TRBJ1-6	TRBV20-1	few	CSASWRDWDSPLHF
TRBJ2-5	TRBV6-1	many	CASRIAGGQETQYF
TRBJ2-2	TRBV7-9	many	CASSFGGWNTGELFF